Shown below are 16 T cell receptor beta chains from a single sample sequenced in a study of STAT5B mutations in CD4+ large granular lymphocyte leukemia. TCRdb keeps only in-frame clones here, not all; method: immunoSEQ multiplex PCR. The sample lists over 30,000 clones; 76% were seen once. The sample was CD4+ T cells from blood buffy coats. Receptors were obtained from a human donor in good health.

V and J are TRBV15 and TRBJ2-5; D uncertain. Germline values: CDR1 LNHNV, CDR2 YYDKDF (reference sequence). V shed 4 bases and J shed 2 bases, with 8 bases lying between them. This CDR3 has 13 residues. Here the CDR3 reads CATSTTAQETQYF. The CDR3 nucleotides read TGTGCCACCAGCACAACAGCGCAAGAGACCCAGTACTTC. The full variable domain, completed using reference TRBV15 and TRBJ2-5, is DAMVIQNPRYQVTQFGKPVTLSCSQTLNHNVMYWYQQKSSQAPKLLFHYYDKDFNNEADTPDNFQSRRPNTSFCFLDIRSPGLGDTAMYLCATSTTAQETQYFGPGTRLLVL.

This clone was counted a single time. The J gene is TRBJ1-5, the V gene TRBV4-2, with unresolved D. CDR3 length: 16 residues. V lost 0 bases to trimming and J lost 4 bases, with 13 bases between them. Germline CDR1 LGHNA, CDR2 YNFKEQ. As DNA, the CDR3 is TGTGCCAGCAGCCAAGACCTTCTGGGCAGTAATCAGCCCCAGCATTTT. Its translation is CASSQDLLGSNQPQHF.

The chain couples TRBV5-5 to TRBJ2-7; D is undetermined. The CDR3 length is 11 residues. Trimming pared 1 base from V and 4 bases from J, leaving 3 bases between. Germline V gene sequence: CDR1 SGHKS, CDR2 YYEKEE (reference sequence). The CDR3 reads CASSLKYEQYF. The CDR3 bases are TGTGCCAGCAGCTTGAAGTACGAGCAGTACTTC.

This sequence joins TRBV4-2 and TRBJ2-1, with D maybe TRBD2 (6 bases). The V gene's germline CDR1 is LGHNA and CDR2 YNFKEQ. This CDR3 is built from 15 residues. Trimming pared 4 bases from V and 3 bases from J, leaving 13 bases between. The chain's CDR3 is CASSLRHGGYNEQFF. For the CDR3, the DNA is TGTGCCAGCAGCCTCCGTCACGGGGGCTACAATGAGCAGTTCTTC.

The chain carries TRBV6-5 and TRBJ2-2; TRBD1 is a possible D gene (5 bases). Germline lookup yields CDR1 MNHEY and CDR2 SVGAGI. CDR3 length: 14 amino acids. The V end lost 6 bases, the J end lost 6 bases, and 14 bases lay between the germline ends. The CDR3: CASSQGIPPGELFF. The CDR3 DNA sequence: TGTGCCAGCAGCCAGGGTATTCCTCCCGGGGAGCTGTTTTTT.

This chain connects TRBV10-3 to TRBJ2-7, with a possible D match to TRBD2 (6 bases). CDR1 is ENHRY, CDR2 SYGVKD, per germline. The length of the CDR3 is 15 residues. The V end lost 0 bases, the J end lost 3 bases, and 12 bases lay between the germline ends. Here the CDR3 reads CAISESGLELYEQYF. In DNA, the CDR3 is TGTGCCATCAGTGAGTCGGGACTCGAGCTCTACGAGCAGTACTTC.

This clone came up once. The gene calls are TRBV19 and TRBJ2-7; 10 nucleotides align to TRBD2. V trimming: 4 bases; J trimming: 2 bases; junction bases outside the gene matches: 2. The CDR3 is 14 amino acids. CDR1 is LNHDA, CDR2 SQIVND, per germline (reference sequence). For the CDR3, the DNA is TGTGCCAGTAGTAAGCGGGAGGGAACCTACGAGCAGTACTTC. Its translation is CASSKREGTYEQYF.

The V and J genes are TRBV30 and TRBJ1-4; 11 bases fit TRBD1. J gave up 0 bases and V 5 bases, and 5 bases lay outside the gene matches. The CDR3 sequence is 16 residues long. Germline V lookup: CDR1 GTSNPN, CDR2 SVGIG (reference sequence). Here the CDR3 reads CAWPGQGAATNEKLFF. In DNA, the CDR3 is TGTGCCTGGCCCGGACAGGGGGCCGCAACTAATGAAAAACTGTTTTTT.

V gene TRBV5-1 combines with J gene TRBJ1-1; unclear D gene. This CDR3 has 14 amino acids. Germline V gene lookup returns CDR1 SGHRS and CDR2 YFSETQ. V lost 3 bases to trimming and J lost 5 bases, with 14 bases between them. The CDR3 sequence is CASSSIPEVTEAFF. The CDR3 bases are TGCGCCAGCAGCTCCATTCCGGAGGTAACTGAAGCTTTCTTT.

This clone was picked up a small number of times. The chain has TRBV19 and TRBJ1-5; D is unresolved. Deletions cut 5 bases from V and 3 bases from J, with 8 bases between. The CDR3 extends over 13 amino acids. The germline V gene has CDR1 LNHDA and CDR2 SQIVND (reference sequence). The DNA for the CDR3 is TGTGCCAGTAGTTCCGTGACCAATCAGCCCCAGCATTTT. Translating it yields CASSSVTNQPQHF. The whole variable domain, filled in from reference TRBV19 and TRBJ1-5, reads DGGITQSPKYLFRKEGQNVTLSCEQNLNHDAMYWYRQDPGQGLRLIYYSQIVNDFQKGDIAEGYSVSREKKESFPLTVTSAQKNPTAFYLCASSSVTNQPQHFGDGTRLSIL.

This clone showed up just a few times. V is TRBV20-1 and J is TRBJ2-5; D possibly corresponds to TRBD1 (5 bases). Trimming pared 6 bases from V and 5 bases from J, leaving 10 bases between. CDR3 length: 11 amino acids. Germline assignment: CDR1 DFQATT and CDR2 SNEGSKA (reference sequence). This chain's CDR3 is CSARQKETQYF. The CDR3 DNA reads TGCAGTGCCCGACAGAAGGAGACCCAGTACTTC.

The rearrangement links TRBV7-2 to TRBJ2-2; D uncertain. The germline V gene encodes CDR1 SGHTA and CDR2 FQGNSA. The CDR3 length is 14 residues. The V gene lost 1 base and the J gene lost 4 bases, with 7 bases spanning the gap. The CDR3 nucleotides read TGTGCCAGCAGCTTAGGGCCCGCCACCGGGGAGCTGTTTTTT. Amino acids: CASSLGPATGELFF.

The rearrangement joins TRBV7-2 to TRBJ1-5, with TRBD1 matching 7 bases. With V trimmed by 5 bases and J by 4 bases, 14 bases remained unmatched. This CDR3 has 17 residues. Looked up from germline, CDR1 is SGHTA and CDR2 is FQGNSA. DNA of the CDR3: TGTGCCAGCAGCCCCAGGGTTGCGGGACAGCATAATCAGCCCCAGCATTTT. This codes for CASSPRVAGQHNQPQHF.

V usage is TRBV18 and J usage is TRBJ2-3; D perhaps matches TRBD2 (5 bases). The CDR3 sequence is 10 residues long. CDR1 is KGHSH, CDR2 LQKENI, per germline. V lost 8 bases to trimming and J lost 6 bases, with 6 bases between them. The CDR3 DNA is TGTGCCAGCCGAGGGGATACGCAGTATTTT. The encoded protein is CASRGDTQYF.

This clone was seen only once. The J gene is TRBJ1-1, the V gene TRBV5-4; D is ambiguous. The CDR3 contains 14 residues. Trimming took 2 bases from V and 2 from J, leaving 10 bases between them. Germline-derived CDR1 and CDR2 are SGHNT and YYREEE (reference sequence). The CDR3 DNA sequence: TGTGCCAGCAGCTTCAGGAATATAAACACTGAAGCTTTCTTT. This gives the protein CASSFRNINTEAFF.

The rearrangement joins TRBV11-3 to TRBJ1-3; possible D gene TRBD1, 6 bases. Germline CDR1 reads SGHNT; CDR2 reads YENEEA. Trimming removed 1 base at V and 2 bases at J, with 9 bases between. The CDR3 runs 15 residues. The CDR3 sequence: CASSLVAGAGNTIYF. The DNA of the CDR3 is TGTGCCAGCAGCTTAGTGGCAGGGGCTGGAAACACCATATATTTT.